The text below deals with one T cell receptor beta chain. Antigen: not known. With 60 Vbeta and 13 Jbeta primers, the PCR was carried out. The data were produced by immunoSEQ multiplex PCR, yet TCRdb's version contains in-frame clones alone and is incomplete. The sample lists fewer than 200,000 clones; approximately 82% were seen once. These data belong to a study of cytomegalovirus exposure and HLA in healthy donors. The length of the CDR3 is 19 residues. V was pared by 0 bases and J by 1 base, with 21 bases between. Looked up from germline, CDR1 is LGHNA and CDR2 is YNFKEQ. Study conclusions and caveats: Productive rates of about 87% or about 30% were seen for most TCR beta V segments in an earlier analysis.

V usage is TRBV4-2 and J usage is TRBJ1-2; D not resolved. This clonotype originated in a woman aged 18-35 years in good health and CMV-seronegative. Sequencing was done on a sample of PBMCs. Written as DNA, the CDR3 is TGTGCCAGCAGCCAAGAAGTCCCGGGGTCGAATTGGTATAACTATGGCTACACCTTC. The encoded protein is CASSQEVPGSNWYNYGYTF.